The 21 T cell receptor beta chains in this list originate from one sample, sequenced in a study of cytomegalovirus exposure and HLA in healthy donors. The primer mix had 60 Vbeta and 13 Jbeta primers. Libraries were prepared by immunoSEQ multiplex PCR; TCRdb keeps only in-frame clonotypes and omits some of them. In the table there are about 190,000 clones, less than 85% of which are singletons. Input material: PBMCs. These receptors were collected from a man aged 30-40 years in good health and CMV-seropositive.

The chain couples TRBV15 to TRBJ2-1; 14 bases match TRBD2. The CDR3 is 18 amino acids. The germline V gene encodes CDR1 LNHNV and CDR2 YYDKDF (reference sequence). After removal of 2 bases from V and 5 bases from J, the junction contained 8 bases not matched to a gene. CDR3 nucleotides: TGTGCCACCAGCAGAAGCCACGGGACTAGCGGGGGAAACAATGAGCAGTTCTTC. As protein: CATSRSHGTSGGNNEQFF. Drawing the rest from reference TRBV15 and TRBJ2-1, the complete variable domain is DAMVIQNPRYQVTQFGKPVTLSCSQTLNHNVMYWYQQKSSQAPKLLFHYYDKDFNNEADTPDNFQSRRPNTSFCFLDIRSPGLGDTAMYLCATSRSHGTSGGNNEQFFGPGTRLTVL.

CDR3 sequence reads: CASSRGGGVAADTQYF. CDR3 sequence (DNA): TGTGCCAGCAGCCGGGGCGGGGGGGTAGCGGCAGATACGCAGTATTTT. J is TRBJ2-3 and V is TRBV4-2; 9 nucleotides match TRBD2. CDR3 size: 16 residues. Germline V CDR1 and CDR2: LGHNA, YNFKEQ. Unmatched junction bases numbered 9, after V lost 4 bases and J lost 4 bases.

The J gene is TRBJ1-2, the V gene TRBV5-6, with D possibly matching TRBD1 (5 bases). There are 15 residues in the CDR3. From germline, CDR1 is SGHDT and CDR2 YYEEEE. Trimming removed 1 base from V and 7 bases from J, with 17 bases in between. CDR3 residues: CASSLNQGEISGYTF. The DNA for the CDR3 is TGTGCCAGCAGCTTGAACCAGGGCGAAATCAGTGGCTACACCTTC. Filled out from reference TRBV5-6 and TRBJ1-2, the complete variable domain reads DAGVTQSPTHLIKTRGQQVTLRCSPKSGHDTVSWYQQALGQGPQFIFQYYEEEERQRGNFPDRFSGHQFPNYSSELNVNALLLGDSALYLCASSLNQGEISGYTFGSGTRLTVV.

This chain uses TRBV11-1 with TRBJ1-4; TRBD1 aligns across 8 bases. V was clipped by 1 base and J by 6 bases; unmatched bases: 10. Germline lookup yields CDR1 SGHAT and CDR2 FQDESV (reference sequence). The CDR3 extends over 17 amino acids. The CDR3 DNA reads TGTGCCAGCAGCTTAGGAATCCCGGCGGACAGGGATGAAAAACTGTTTTTT. Translated: CASSLGIPADRDEKLFF.

The genes are TRBV19 and TRBJ2-5, with D maybe TRBD2 (6 bases). With 1 base removed from V and 3 bases from J, the gap between germline ends came to 9 bases. CDR3 size: 14 residues. Germline values: CDR1 LNHDA, CDR2 SQIVND (reference sequence). The CDR3 nucleotides read TGTGCCAGTAGTATAGGGGGCGGGGAAGAGACCCAGTACTTC. Translating gives CASSIGGGEETQYF.

The CDR3 here is CASSFSAGTYEQYF. The CDR3, as DNA: TGTGCCAGCAGCTTCTCCGCCGGGACCTACGAGCAGTACTTC. This rearrangement joins TRBV7-2 to TRBJ2-7, with D possibly matching TRBD2 (5 bases). Trimming cost V 3 bases and J 2 bases, with 11 bases left between them. The CDR3 totals 14 residues. The germline V gene encodes CDR1 SGHTA and CDR2 FQGNSA.

The J gene is TRBJ2-7, the V gene TRBV11-2; D uncertain. Germline CDR1 is SGHAT and CDR2 is FQNNGV. This CDR3 is built from 16 residues. V was clipped by 2 bases and J by 7 bases, with 21 bases between them. Here the CDR3 DNA reads TGTGCCAGCAGCTTAAACGGCAGGTCTTCCCGTAATGAGCAGTACTTC. Its translation: CASSLNGRSSRNEQYF.

The chain combines TRBV19 with TRBJ2-5; the match to TRBD1 covers 9 bases. V was pared by 4 bases and J by 5 bases, with 8 bases of the junction left unmatched. The CDR3 consists of 15 residues. Germline values: CDR1 LNHDA, CDR2 SQIVND (reference sequence). CDR3 bases: TGTGCCAGTAGTACCCGGGACAGGGCCGGCGAGACCCAGTACTTC. Translated, it gives CASSTRDRAGETQYF.

This rearrangement joins TRBV5-5 to TRBJ1-5; possible D gene TRBD1, 6 bases. The germline CDR1 and CDR2 sequences are SGHKS and YYEKEE (reference sequence). V shed 3 bases and J shed 4 bases, with 8 bases lying between them. The CDR3 length is 13 residues. This chain's CDR3 is CASSSGQNQPQHF. The CDR3 DNA reads TGTGCCAGCAGCTCGGGACAAAATCAGCCCCAGCATTTT.

This chain uses TRBV10-1 with TRBJ1-5, with 7 bases aligning to TRBD1. This CDR3 contains 15 residues. Trimming took 5 bases from V and 5 from J; bases not matched to a gene: 9. CDR1 is WNHNN, CDR2 SYGVQD, per germline (reference sequence). The CDR3 DNA sequence: TGCGCCAGCAGTCTTAGGGACAGCCAGCATCAGCCCCAGCATTTT. Its translation: CASSLRDSQHQPQHF.

The chain joins TRBV7-2 to TRBJ2-5, with a weak D call TRBD2 (6 bases). The CDR3 length is 15 residues. Germline lookup yields CDR1 SGHTA and CDR2 FQGNSA. The V and J ends lost 5 bases and 1 base respectively, with 14 bases between them. The DNA for the CDR3 is TGTGCCAGCAGCGCCCGAACCGGGAGCCAAGAGACCCAGTACTTC. Protein sequence: CASSARTGSQETQYF.

The chain uses TRBV11-2 and TRBJ1-1, with D perhaps TRBD1 (5 bases). Trimming took 5 bases from V and 3 from J, leaving 10 bases between them. The CDR3 is made up of 13 amino acids. The germline V gene encodes CDR1 SGHAT and CDR2 FQNNGV. CDR3 DNA sequence: TGTGCCAGCAGCGTTACAGGCTACACTGAAGCTTTCTTT. Protein product: CASSVTGYTEAFF. Full variable domain (rest looked up from reference TRBV11-2 and TRBJ1-1): EAGVAQSPRYKIIEKRQSVAFWCNPISGHATLYWYQQILGQGPKLLIQFQNNGVVDDSQLPKDRFSAERLKGVDSTLKIQPAKLEDSAVYLCASSVTGYTEAFFGQGTRLTVV.

The chain combines TRBV19 with TRBJ2-1; TRBD1 matches 9 bases. The CDR3 loop spans 14 amino acids. Unmatched junction bases numbered 6, after V lost 6 bases and J lost 6 bases. In germline, CDR1 is LNHDA, CDR2 SQIVND (reference sequence). CDR3 in DNA: TGTGCCAGTAGCCCTGACAGGGGGGCCAATGAGCAGTTCTTC. Translating gives CASSPDRGANEQFF.

The CDR3 DNA sequence: TGTGCCAGCAGCGTATACGGACTGAATCAAGAGACCCAGTACTTC. It specifies CASSVYGLNQETQYF. This rearrangement joins TRBV9 to TRBJ2-5; a possible D gene is TRBD2 (5 bases). Trimming cost V 1 base and J 2 bases, with 12 bases left between them. CDR3 length equals 15 residues. Germline loops: CDR1 SGDLS, CDR2 YYNGEE.

The V gene is TRBV29-1, the J gene TRBJ1-2; 7 bases are shared with TRBD1. From germline, CDR1 is SQVTM and CDR2 ANQGSEA. The CDR3 covers 11 residues. J lost 4 bases, V lost 7 bases, and 3 bases had no gene match. The CDR3 loop reads CSGGGLYGYTF. The CDR3 nucleotides read TGCAGCGGAGGGGGCCTCTATGGCTACACCTTC.

Only a few counts were recorded for this clone. The V gene is TRBV5-4, the J gene TRBJ2-3, with D perhaps TRBD2 (5 bases). Germline CDR1 is SGHNT and CDR2 is YYREEE (reference sequence). Trimming took 3 bases from V and 2 from J, leaving 19 bases between them. The CDR3 covers 17 residues. The CDR3 spells CASSWTLTPSSTDTQYF. The CDR3 DNA reads as TGTGCCAGCAGCTGGACTCTGACTCCCTCATCCACAGATACGCAGTATTTT.

The gene calls are TRBV7-6 and TRBJ2-2; 7 positions match TRBD1. CDR3 length: 15 amino acids. Trimming took 1 base from V and 4 from J; bases not matched to a gene: 3. The germline V gene has CDR1 SGHVS and CDR2 FNYEAQ. The CDR3 DNA follows: TGTGCCAGCAGCTTAGGACAGGGTGCCACCGGGGAGCTGTTTTTT. Its protein product is CASSLGQGATGELFF.

This clone has only one observation. J is TRBJ2-2 and V is TRBV7-9, with 7 bases that match TRBD2. Germline V gene sequence: CDR1 SEHNR, CDR2 FQNEAQ (reference sequence). The ends lost 2 bases at V and 4 bases at J; junction bases unmatched: 10. The CDR3 is made up of 17 amino acids. The CDR3: CASSLYGAGRRTGELFF. For the CDR3, the DNA is TGTGCCAGCAGCTTATACGGAGCGGGGCGGCGCACCGGGGAGCTGTTTTTT.

The chain employs TRBV18 and TRBJ2-3; 11 nucleotides line up with TRBD2. The V gene's germline CDR1 is KGHSH and CDR2 LQKENI. CDR3 length equals 16 residues. Trimming took 6 bases from V and 6 from J; bases not matched to a gene: 11. DNA of the CDR3: TGTGCCAGCTCCCTCGAACTAGCGGGGGTTTCCGATACGCAGTATTTT. It yields the protein CASSLELAGVSDTQYF.

The V and J genes are TRBV5-1 and TRBJ2-7; 9 bases line up with TRBD1. V shed 4 bases and J 4 bases; nucleotides not matched to a gene: 3. This CDR3 comprises 13 residues. The germline V gene has CDR1 SGHRS and CDR2 YFSETQ. The CDR3 DNA follows: TGCGCCAGCAGCCGACAGGGGGATTACGAGCAGTACTTC. Protein product: CASSRQGDYEQYF.

This clone was detected only once. The chain combines TRBV28 with TRBJ2-7, with 7 bases matching TRBD1. This CDR3 contains 11 residues. Germline CDR1 reads MDHEN; CDR2 reads SYDVKM. Trimming removed 8 bases from V and 2 bases from J; junction bases left unmatched: 0. In DNA, the CDR3 is TGTGCCAGCGGGACAGCCTACGAGCAGTACTTC. Amino acids: CASGTAYEQYF.